Listed below are T cell receptor beta chains from one sample, sequenced in a study of OX40 agonist ivuxolimab in advanced cancers. Using immunoSEQ multiplex PCR, the repertoire was profiled, and TCRdb retains in-frame clones only, with some absent. The sample lists tens of thousands of clones, approximately 82% occurring once. This sample comprised CD4+ or CD8+ T cells sorted from blood, obtained in a trial of the OX40 agonist ivuxolimab. All receptors derive from an adult with an advanced solid tumor such as melanoma, head and neck, liver or kidney cancer. Each CDR3 is given with its conserved first and last residue. Fields, in order: D gene, CDR3 length, J gene, clone size, V gene, CDR3 protein, CDR3 DNA. A D gene is named only where the DNA matches it firmly. Expanded clones get a size class; other rows say once, few or many, or leave the size out.

>TRBD1|16|TRBJ2-7|.|TRBV5-1
CASSPLDRGSSYEQYF
TGCGCCAGCAGCCCACTCGACAGGGGAAGCTCCTACGAGCAGTACTTC
>TRBD1|14|TRBJ1-2|.|TRBV19
CASSLTGDNYGYTF
TGTGCCAGTAGTTTGACAGGGGATAACTATGGCTACACCTTC
>TRBD1|16|TRBJ2-5|.|TRBV10-3
CAIKRGQGASQETQYF
TGTGCCATCAAGCGAGGACAGGGGGCGTCCCAAGAGACCCAGTACTTC
>.|17|TRBJ2-5|.|TRBV11-3
CASSPPPGRRGQETQYF
TGTGCCAGCAGCCCACCCCCGGGACGGAGAGGTCAAGAGACCCAGTACTTC
>.|15|TRBJ2-7|.|TRBV6-1
CASSGRNRGMGEQYF
TGTGCCAGCAGTGGCCGTAACCGCGGGATGGGCGAGCAGTACTTC
>TRBD2|16|TRBJ2-3|few|TRBV30
CAFGLAGGKSTDTQYF
TGTGCCTTCGGACTAGCGGGGGGCAAGAGCACAGATACGCAGTATTTT
>TRBD1|16|TRBJ1-1|once|TRBV9
CASSPRDRTKYTEAFF
TGTGCCAGCAGCCCGCGGGACAGGACTAAATACACTGAAGCTTTCTTT
>.|14|TRBJ1-4|.|TRBV28
CASREELGNEKLFF
TGTGCCAGCAGGGAGGAGTTGGGTAATGAAAAACTGTTTTTT
>TRBD1|15|TRBJ2-7|.|TRBV5-1
CASSPAGTGRHEQYF
TGCGCCAGCAGCCCGGCCGGGACAGGGCGCCACGAGCAGTACTTC
>TRBD2|16|TRBJ2-3|few|TRBV5-1
CASSSGLAGGTDTQYF
TGCGCCAGCAGCTCGGGACTAGCGGGGGGCACAGATACGCAGTATTTT
>TRBD1|14|TRBJ1-2|.|TRBV28
CASNTGGKNYGYTF
TGTGCCAGCAACACAGGGGGCAAGAACTATGGCTACACCTTC
>TRBD1|17|TRBJ2-2|.|TRBV4-1
CASSQFFTGVLAGELFF
TGCGCCAGCAGCCAATTTTTTACAGGGGTTTTGGCCGGGGAGCTGTTTTTT
>.|15|TRBJ1-5|.|TRBV5-1
CASSLGTVLNQPQHF
TGCGCCAGCAGCTTGGGGACGGTACTCAATCAGCCCCAGCATTTT
>.|18|TRBJ2-7|.|TRBV14
CASSQVAGWGSRSYEQYF
TGTGCCAGCAGCCAAGTTGCAGGTTGGGGATCGCGCTCCTACGAGCAGTACTTC
>TRBD1|13|TRBJ2-7|.|TRBV5-4
CASSWDRDYEQYF
TGTGCCAGCAGCTGGGACAGAGACTACGAGCAGTACTTC
>TRBD1|16|TRBJ1-2|few|TRBV2
CASSERRGQANYGYTF
TGTGCCAGCAGTGAGAGAAGGGGGCAAGCTAACTATGGCTACACCTTC
>.|13|TRBJ2-1|.|TRBV5-1
CASSLDRGWEQFF
TGCGCCAGCAGCTTGGATAGGGGCTGGGAGCAGTTCTTC
>.|16|TRBJ2-2|.|TRBV5-1
CASSLEARVNTGELFF
TGCGCCAGCAGCTTGGAGGCTAGGGTCAACACCGGGGAGCTGTTTTTT
>TRBD2|18|TRBJ2-2|.|TRBV6-1
CASSVIVAGGLGTGELFF
TGTGCCAGCAGTGTAATAGTAGCGGGGGGGCTTGGCACCGGGGAGCTGTTTTTT
>.|13|TRBJ2-7|.|TRBV6-1
CASSEDRAYEQYF
TGTGCCAGCAGTGAAGACAGGGCCTACGAGCAGTACTTC
>.|14|TRBJ1-3|.|TRBV6-1
CASDLESSGNTIYF
TGTGCCAGTGACCTGGAGTCTTCTGGAAACACCATATATTTT
>.|14|TRBJ1-1|.|TRBV28
CASRKGQLNTEAFF
TGTGCCAGCAGGAAGGGGCAACTGAACACTGAAGCTTTCTTT
>.|14|TRBJ2-2|.|TRBV7-2
CASSFAGMGGELFF
TGTGCCAGCAGCTTTGCGGGGATGGGCGGGGAGCTGTTTTTT
>.|15|TRBJ1-2|.|TRBV5-4
CASSLEGPSGYGYTF
TGTGCCAGCAGCTTGGAAGGTCCTTCAGGCTATGGCTACACCTTC
>.|14|TRBJ1-6|.|TRBV2
CASSLVGRDSPLHF
TGTGCCAGCAGTCTAGTAGGGAGGGATTCACCCCTCCACTTT
>.|13|TRBJ1-4|.|TRBV7-9
CASSLAGGEKLFF
TGTGCCAGCAGCTTAGCAGGGGGTGAAAAACTGTTTTTT
>TRBD1|13|TRBJ1-1|.|TRBV11-3
CASGQGVNTEAFF
TGTGCCAGCGGACAGGGGGTGAACACTGAAGCTTTCTTT
>.|15|TRBJ1-6|few|TRBV4-3
CASSQEATSGSPLHF
TGCGCCAGCAGCCAAGAGGCCACTTCAGGCTCACCCCTCCACTTT
>TRBD1|14|TRBJ1-5|.|TRBV14
CASSPQGAGQPQHF
TGTGCCAGCAGCCCACAGGGGGCCGGGCAGCCCCAGCATTTT
>TRBD1|14|TRBJ1-2|.|TRBV19
CATDPGQGIYGYTF
TGTGCCACCGATCCGGGACAGGGGATCTATGGCTACACCTTC
>.|14|TRBJ1-1|few|TRBV25-1
CASSRGSMNTEAFF
TGTGCCAGCAGCCGAGGGAGCATGAACACTGAAGCTTTCTTT
>TRBD1|14|TRBJ1-5|.|TRBV19
CASSPDRSNQPQHF
TGTGCCAGTAGTCCGGACAGGTCTAATCAGCCCCAGCATTTT
>.|14|TRBJ1-1|.|TRBV10-1
CASRRGWRWTEAFF
TGCGCCAGCAGGAGGGGTTGGCGCTGGACTGAAGCTTTCTTT
>.|14|TRBJ2-7|.|TRBV6-5
CASSSRAGGGEQYF
TGTGCCAGCAGTTCCCGGGCAGGGGGAGGCGAGCAGTACTTC
>.|16|TRBJ2-7|few|TRBV7-8
CASSPTRAGPSYEQYF
TGTGCCAGCAGCCCGACCAGGGCGGGCCCCTCCTACGAGCAGTACTTC
>.|13|TRBJ1-1|few|TRBV5-1
CASSLEWNTEAFF
TGCGCCAGCAGCTTGGAATGGAACACTGAAGCTTTCTTT
>.|17|TRBJ2-1|.|TRBV7-6
CASSADPETTRYNEQFF
TGTGCCAGCAGCGCCGACCCTGAAACCACGAGATACAATGAGCAGTTCTTC
>TRBD2|17|TRBJ2-5|once|TRBV5-1
CASSLILAGLPRETQYF
TGCGCCAGCAGCCTGATCCTAGCGGGGCTCCCCCGAGAGACCCAGTACTTC
>.|15|TRBJ1-1|.|TRBV7-9
CASSLRGPMNTEAFF
TGTGCCAGCAGCTTAAGGGGACCGATGAACACTGAAGCTTTCTTT
>.|15|TRBJ2-5|.|TRBV29-1
CSSRRGSGAGETQYF
TGCAGTTCCCGAAGGGGGTCAGGGGCTGGGGAGACCCAGTACTTC
>.|13|TRBJ2-7|.|TRBV11-2
CASSIGGTVQQYF
TGTGCCAGCAGCATAGGCGGGACCGTCCAGCAGTACTTC